The 19 T cell receptor beta chains listed next were all sequenced from one sample in a study of STAT5B mutations in CD4+ large granular lymphocyte leukemia (dated by TCRdb to 2021 to 2024). Library generation was performed with the immunoSEQ multiplex PCR assay. TCRdb took this table from immuneACCESS and kept in-frame rearrangements with V and J called. Such tables lack part of the clones; where checked against another copy, unresolved V genes explain under half of the gap, and the rest is unexplained. Present in this sample are tens of thousands of clones, just under 80% of which were seen just once. The top ten hold around 1% of the sample. Sequencing input: CD4+ T cells from blood buffy coats. The source is a human donor in good health.

This clone appeared a few times. V usage is TRBV15 and J usage is TRBJ1-2, with TRBD1 matching 7 bases. Unmatched junction bases numbered 5, after V lost 0 bases and J lost 4 bases. Germline CDR1 is LNHNV and CDR2 is YYDKDF (reference sequence). This CDR3 spans 15 amino acids. CDR3 sequence (DNA): TGTGCCACCAGCAGAGAGGGGACAGTCTCCTATGGCTACACCTTC. Translation: CATSREGTVSYGYTF. Variable domain in full (rest from reference TRBV15 and TRBJ1-2): DAMVIQNPRYQVTQFGKPVTLSCSQTLNHNVMYWYQQKSSQAPKLLFHYYDKDFNNEADTPDNFQSRRPNTSFCFLDIRSPGLGDTAMYLCATSREGTVSYGYTFGSGTRLTVV.

The rearrangement uses TRBV19 and TRBJ2-3; tentative D call: TRBD2 (6 bases). Trimming removed 3 bases at V and 8 bases at J, with 18 bases between. This CDR3 contains 15 residues. Germline loops: CDR1 LNHDA, CDR2 SQIVND (reference sequence). In DNA form, the CDR3 reads TGTGCCAGTAGTATCCTAGCGTCCCAGGATCGTACGCAGTATTTT. It yields the protein CASSILASQDRTQYF.

The chain carries TRBV10-3 and TRBJ1-1; D gene unclear. The length of the CDR3 is 13 residues. Germline V gives CDR1 ENHRY, CDR2 SYGVKD. Trimming took off 10 bases at V and 1 base at J, with 13 bases between the two ends. DNA of the CDR3: TGTGCCACCAAGGGCGATGGGAACACTGAAGCTTTCTTT. Translating it yields CATKGDGNTEAFF.

V usage is TRBV7-9 and J usage is TRBJ2-7; a possible D gene is TRBD1 (7 bases). V shed 4 bases and J shed 6 bases, with 13 bases lying between them. In germline, CDR1 is SEHNR, CDR2 FQNEAQ (reference sequence). The CDR3 loop spans 13 amino acids. The CDR3 region has the DNA TGTGCCAGCAGCTCCCAGGGGGGAGGCGAGCAGTACTTC. This sequence encodes CASSSQGGGEQYF.

The J gene is TRBJ2-1, the V gene TRBV28, with D maybe TRBD1 (5 bases). Trimming took off 6 bases at V and 0 bases at J, with 9 bases between the two ends. Per germline, CDR1 MDHEN and CDR2 SYDVKM. CDR3 length: 14 amino acids. For the CDR3, the DNA is TGTGCCAGCAGGACAGTCAACTCCTACAATGAGCAGTTCTTC. It yields the protein CASRTVNSYNEQFF. Full variable domain (outside the CDR3, taken from reference TRBV28 and TRBJ2-1): DVKVTQSSRYLVKRTGEKVFLECVQDMDHENMFWYRQDPGLGLRLIYFSYDVKMKEKGDIPEGYSVSREKKERFSLILESASTNQTSMYLCASRTVNSYNEQFFGPGTRLTVL.

V and J are TRBV28 and TRBJ2-1; the match to TRBD2 covers 13 bases. CDR1 is MDHEN and CDR2 is SYDVKM in the germline V gene. J gave up 7 bases and V 5 bases, and 17 bases lay outside the gene matches. The CDR3 is 19 amino acids. DNA for the CDR3: TGTGCCAGCAGTCCGACTAGCGGGGGGCTCTGGCGGGTCTTGAATGAGCAGTTCTTC. Translating gives CASSPTSGGLWRVLNEQFF. Drawing the rest from reference TRBV28 and TRBJ2-1, the complete variable domain is DVKVTQSSRYLVKRTGEKVFLECVQDMDHENMFWYRQDPGLGLRLIYFSYDVKMKEKGDIPEGYSVSREKKERFSLILESASTNQTSMYLCASSPTSGGLWRVLNEQFFGPGTRLTVL.

This chain links TRBV5-1 with TRBJ2-1; 10 bases map to TRBD2. CDR1 and CDR2 (germline): SGHRS, YFSETQ. Trimming at V came to 2 bases and at J to 5 bases, leaving 4 bases not matched to a gene. CDR3 length equals 15 residues. The CDR3 region is CASSFSLAGNNEQFF. As DNA, the CDR3 is TGCGCCAGCAGCTTCTCACTAGCGGGGAACAATGAGCAGTTCTTC.

CDR3 sequence: CASSFPGQGARETQYF. CDR3 DNA: TGTGCCAGCAGTTTCCCAGGACAGGGAGCACGGGAGACCCAGTACTTC. The chain employs TRBV28 and TRBJ2-5; TRBD1 aligns across 8 bases. V shed 3 bases, J shed 5 bases, and the junction held 11 bases outside the gene matches. The CDR3 runs 16 residues. Germline V gives CDR1 MDHEN, CDR2 SYDVKM.

The chain recombines TRBV12-5 with TRBJ1-5; the match to TRBD1 covers 8 bases. The germline gives CDR1 LGHNT, CDR2 FRNRAP. With 6 bases clipped from V and 0 bases from J, the junction kept 7 bases outside the gene matches. This CDR3 is 16 amino acids long. The CDR3 spells CASGRTGLNSNQPQHF. In nucleotides, the CDR3 is TGTGCTAGTGGCCGGACAGGGTTGAATAGCAATCAGCCCCAGCATTTT.

The V gene is TRBV28, the J gene TRBJ1-2; TRBD1 might be the D (5 bases). V was clipped by 3 bases and J by 7 bases, with 18 bases between them. The length of the CDR3 is 15 residues. In germline, CDR1 is MDHEN, CDR2 SYDVKM. In DNA, the CDR3 is TGTGCCAGCAGTTTGGCAGGGCGAGCAGGTGGTGGCTACACCTTC. Its translation is CASSLAGRAGGGYTF.

In DNA, the CDR3 is TGTGCCTGGGGACACAATGCGAACACTGAAGCTTTCTTT. This gives the protein CAWGHNANTEAFF. J is TRBJ1-1 and V is TRBV30; maybe TRBD1 (5 bases). The V end was cut by 5 bases, the J end by 1 base, with 11 bases between. CDR3 size: 13 residues. Germline loops: CDR1 GTSNPN, CDR2 SVGIG (reference sequence).

This chain connects TRBV29-1 to TRBJ2-1, with D perhaps matching TRBD2 (5 bases). Trimming pared 8 bases from V and 0 bases from J, leaving 11 bases between. Per germline, CDR1 SQVTM and CDR2 ANQGSEA. The CDR3 consists of 13 residues. CDR3 nucleotide sequence: TGCAGCTTAAGCGGAAGCTCCTACAATGAGCAGTTCTTC. Its protein product is CSLSGSSYNEQFF.

The chain carries TRBV11-2 and TRBJ1-2, with 7 nucleotides matching TRBD1. The V and J ends lost 4 bases and 2 bases, in that order; junction bases with no gene match: 1. CDR3 length equals 13 residues. CDR1 SGHAT and CDR2 FQNNGV come from the germline V gene. The CDR3 nucleotides are TGTGCCAGCAGCTCGACAGGGAACTATGGCTACACCTTC. Translating it yields CASSSTGNYGYTF.

This rearrangement joins TRBV19 to TRBJ2-5; a weak D match, TRBD1 (5 bases). This CDR3 is 14 amino acids long. CDR1 and CDR2 from the germline V gene are LNHDA and SQIVND (reference sequence). The V end was cut by 6 bases, the J end by 3 bases, with 14 bases between. The CDR3 DNA follows: TGTGCCAGTAGCAAAGCAGGGAACAAAGAGACCCAGTACTTC. It is translated as CASSKAGNKETQYF.

This sequence joins TRBV29-1 and TRBJ2-1; tentative D call: TRBD2 (5 bases). V was cut by 2 bases and J by 9 bases, with 11 bases left in between. CDR3 length: 12 amino acids. Germline CDR1 reads SQVTM; CDR2 reads ANQGSEA. The CDR3: CSVENRGLEQFF. In DNA form, the CDR3 reads TGCAGCGTTGAAAACCGGGGTCTTGAGCAGTTCTTC.

This clone was seen a few times. The V call is TRBV7-2, the J call TRBJ1-5; D is possibly TRBD1 (5 bases). The CDR3 spans 13 residues. The germline V gene has CDR1 SGHTA and CDR2 FQGNSA. Trimming removed 5 bases at V and 7 bases at J, with 12 bases between. The CDR3 DNA sequence: TGTGCCAGCAGCAGCGGCGACAGACAGCCCCAGCATTTT. Translating it yields CASSSGDRQPQHF.

The rearrangement uses TRBV6-1 and TRBJ1-2; TRBD1 matches 9 bases. Germline loops: CDR1 MNHNS, CDR2 SASEGT. The CDR3 covers 15 residues. J was trimmed by 6 bases and V by 3 bases; bases with no gene match: 8. CDR3 coding DNA: TGTGCCAGCAGTGAGCCGGGACAGGGAACCCATGGCTACACCTTC. As protein: CASSEPGQGTHGYTF.

This chain connects TRBV4-1 to TRBJ2-4; 9 positions agree with TRBD1. This CDR3 has 15 amino acids. Looked up from germline, CDR1 is MGHRA and CDR2 is YSYEKL. Germline trimming cut 1 base from V and 5 bases from J; bases unmatched to any gene: 3. Here the CDR3 reads CASSQGGQGQNIQYF. The CDR3 region has the DNA TGCGCCAGCAGCCAAGGGGGACAGGGCCAAAACATTCAGTACTTC.

This chain uses TRBV6-1 with TRBJ1-2; D uncertain. This CDR3 is built from 14 residues. The germline gives CDR1 MNHNS, CDR2 SASEGT. Trimming pared 0 bases from V and 7 bases from J, leaving 12 bases between. The CDR3 loop is CASSEAGPARGYTF. The CDR3 coding sequence is TGTGCCAGCAGTGAAGCGGGTCCCGCCCGTGGCTACACCTTC.